The 30 T cell receptor beta chains reported below all come from one sample, sequenced in a study of shared clonotypes between healthy human individuals (dated by TCRdb to the early 2020s). Receptors were amplified or captured by the immunoSEQ multiplex PCR assay. In its TCRdb copy, this immuneACCESS table keeps in-frame sequences only and misses some clones. Where compared with another copy, unresolved V genes explain less than half of these, and the others have no known cause. Present in this sample are some 2,500,000 clones, more than 85% of which were seen just once. Roughly 0.39% of the sample belongs to the ten largest clones. The sample comprised naive CD4+ T cells from PBMCs. This specimen's cell subset or site label, interpreted: CD45RA+ positively selected. The receptors shown here come from a young man in good health. Some clones in this sample may be carry-over from other donors' samples.

This clone was observed once. The V and J genes are TRBV4-2 and TRBJ2-2; 7 bases agree with TRBD2. The CDR3 is made up of 16 amino acids. CDR1 and CDR2 (germline): LGHNA, YNFKEQ. Trimming cost V 0 bases and J 7 bases; bases outside gene matches: 8. The CDR3 nucleotides are TGTGCCAGCAGCCAAGATCTTGGCGGGAGCTACGGGGAGCTGTTTTTT. Its protein is CASSQDLGGSYGELFF.

The rearrangement joins TRBV27 to TRBJ2-1, with 9 bases aligning to TRBD2. Losses at the gene ends were 9 bases for V and 3 bases for J; bases not matched to a gene: 9. Looked up from germline, CDR1 is MNHEY and CDR2 is SMNVEV (reference sequence). The length of the CDR3 is 15 residues. CDR3 DNA: TGTGCCAGAACCACCCAAGCGGGAGGCTACAATGAGCAGTTCTTC. Translation gives CARTTQAGGYNEQFF.

As for this clone: This sample includes further DNA sequences coding for the same CDR3. The chain uses TRBV28 and TRBJ1-1, with D unclear. The CDR3 is made up of 13 amino acids. CDR1 and CDR2 from the germline V gene are MDHEN and SYDVKM. V was cut by 4 bases and J by 4 bases, with 10 bases left in between. CDR3 nucleotides: TGTGCCAGCAGTTCCCCGGGGAGCACTGAAGCTTTCTTT. This gives the protein CASSSPGSTEAFF.

This clone was observed a single time. The V call is TRBV7-3, the J call TRBJ2-3, with TRBD1 matching 9 bases. The CDR3 has 17 residues. The germline gives CDR1 SGHTA, CDR2 FQGTGA. The V gene end was trimmed by 4 bases and the J gene end by 2 bases; junction bases not matched to a gene: 10. CDR3 sequence (DNA): TGTGCCAGCAGCTCCACCGGGACAGGGCCACTCACAGATACGCAGTATTTT. Translation: CASSSTGTGPLTDTQYF.

The rearrangement links TRBV4-1 to TRBJ2-2; 12 nucleotides line up with TRBD1. CDR3 length equals 17 residues. V lost 2 bases, J lost 7 bases, and 8 bases stayed unmatched. Germline V CDR1 and CDR2: MGHRA, YSYEKL. This CDR3 reads CASSQRDRGPSGGELFF. The CDR3 coding sequence is TGCGCCAGCAGCCAAAGGGACAGGGGGCCGTCGGGCGGGGAGCTGTTTTTT.

The chain uses TRBV28 and TRBJ1-3; D ambiguous. The CDR3 has 15 amino acids. Trimming stripped 3 bases from V and 4 bases from J, with 13 bases between. Germline lookup yields CDR1 MDHEN and CDR2 SYDVKM. The CDR3 nucleotides read TGTGCCAGCAGTTTCGGGTTGAGGTCCGGAAACACCATATATTTT. As protein: CASSFGLRSGNTIYF.

The gene calls are TRBV25-1 and TRBJ2-5, with 8 bases fitting TRBD1. The trim removed 3 bases at V and 1 base at J, leaving 1 base unmatched. Germline values: CDR1 MGHDK, CDR2 SYGVNS. The CDR3 totals 14 residues. CDR3: CASSETGAQETQYF. The CDR3 DNA sequence: TGTGCCAGCAGTGAGACAGGGGCCCAAGAGACCCAGTACTTC.

The chain joins TRBV19 to TRBJ1-1; possibly TRBD1 for D (6 bases). The length of the CDR3 is 17 residues. CDR1 and CDR2 from the germline V gene are LNHDA and SQIVND (reference sequence). Trimming pared 11 bases from V and 3 bases from J, leaving 28 bases between. For the CDR3, the DNA is TGTGCCTCCTTGCCGGGGGCGGCCGCGGGGTGGGACACTGAAGCTTTCTTT. Translated, it gives CASLPGAAAGWDTEAFF.

The gene calls are TRBV7-2 and TRBJ2-2, with a possible D match to TRBD1 (6 bases). The CDR3 runs 13 residues. The V gene's germline CDR1 is SGHTA and CDR2 FQGNSA. V lost 6 bases and J 5 bases, leaving 10 bases between the germline ends. The CDR3 sequence is CASRKQGTGELFF. The CDR3 DNA is TGTGCCAGCAGAAAACAGGGAACCGGGGAGCTGTTTTTT.

V gene TRBV11-2 combines with J gene TRBJ1-2, with D maybe TRBD1 (5 bases). V lost 6 bases and J 11 bases, leaving 16 bases between the germline ends. Germline V gene lookup returns CDR1 SGHAT and CDR2 FQNNGV. This CDR3 spans 12 amino acids. As DNA, the CDR3 is TGTGCCAGCAGTGGTCACAGGTTCGGTTACACCTTC. It codes for CASSGHRFGYTF.

The CDR3 here is CARTPGVNNYGYTF. Written as DNA, the CDR3 is TGTGCCAGGACTCCGGGGGTGAATAACTATGGCTACACCTTC. V is TRBV30 and J is TRBJ1-2; perhaps TRBD1 as D (5 bases). The germline gives CDR1 GTSNPN, CDR2 SVGIG (reference sequence). Trimming removed 8 bases at V and 1 base at J, with 17 bases between. This CDR3 is built from 14 residues.

Of note for this clone: Other DNA sequences in the same sample also yield this CDR3. The chain is built from TRBV5-1 and TRBJ2-1, with D perhaps TRBD2 (6 bases). CDR3 length: 13 amino acids. Trimming stripped 4 bases from V and 2 bases from J, with 7 bases between. CDR1 is SGHRS, CDR2 YFSETQ, per germline. The CDR3 spells CASSAGTYNEQFF. The CDR3 nucleotides are TGCGCCAGCAGCGCGGGGACCTACAATGAGCAGTTCTTC.

This chain connects TRBV28 to TRBJ1-3; D unclear. Trimming left V 1 base short and J 14 bases short, with 18 bases between. Germline loops: CDR1 MDHEN, CDR2 SYDVKM. This CDR3 region has 14 residues. This chain's CDR3 is CASSLFGLPIKLYF. The DNA for the CDR3 is TGTGCCAGCAGTTTATTCGGACTCCCCATTAAGTTATATTTT.

The chain carries TRBV27 and TRBJ1-2; the match to TRBD1 covers 11 bases. The CDR3 has 16 residues. CDR1 and CDR2 (germline): MNHEY, SMNVEV (reference sequence). V lost 6 bases and J lost 4; bases outside the gene matches: 10. The CDR3 loop is CASSPGQGAYPYGYTF. The CDR3 DNA reads as TGTGCCAGCAGCCCCGGACAGGGGGCGTATCCCTATGGCTACACCTTC.

The V call is TRBV2, the J call TRBJ2-7, with D hard to call. V lost 8 bases to trimming and J lost 5 bases, with 19 bases between them. The CDR3 has 14 amino acids. Germline V gene sequence: CDR1 SNHLY, CDR2 FYNNEI. In nucleotides, the CDR3 is TGTGCCAGCTCGAGACTGTCGCGCCGGGACGAGCAGTACTTC. Its protein is CASSRLSRRDEQYF.

The gene calls are TRBV5-1 and TRBJ1-1; TRBD1 matches 9 bases. CDR3 length equals 15 residues. V was pared by 2 bases and J by 1 base, with 3 bases of the junction left unmatched. Per germline, CDR1 SGHRS and CDR2 YFSETQ. Written as DNA, the CDR3 is TGCGCCAGCAGCTTTGGACAGGGGCAGAACACTGAAGCTTTCTTT. The encoded protein is CASSFGQGQNTEAFF.

The V gene is TRBV28, the J gene TRBJ2-3; 8 nucleotides agree with TRBD1. This CDR3 has 15 residues. Germline V CDR1 and CDR2: MDHEN, SYDVKM. V lost 2 bases to trimming and J lost 5 bases; unmatched junction nucleotides: 6. CDR3 coding DNA: TGTGCCAGCAGTTTAGAAGGACAGGGAGAAGATACGCAGTATTTT. This translates into CASSLEGQGEDTQYF.

The rearrangement links TRBV5-1 to TRBJ2-6, with D perhaps TRBD1 (5 bases). The CDR3 consists of 18 residues. V was pared by 1 base and J by 0 bases, with 14 bases between. CDR1 SGHRS and CDR2 YFSETQ come from the germline V gene. The DNA of the CDR3 is TGCGCCAGCAGCTTGAAAGGGGCATCTTCCTCTGGGGCCAACGTCCTGACTTTC. Its translation is CASSLKGASSSGANVLTF.

The CDR3 DNA follows: TGCGCCAGCAGACACAGGGACTATCCTCCCTACGAGCAGTACTTC. Its protein is CASRHRDYPPYEQYF. J is TRBJ2-7 and V is TRBV5-1; a weak D match, TRBD2 (7 bases). Trimming stripped 5 bases from V and 2 bases from J, with 17 bases between. This CDR3 contains 15 residues. Germline values: CDR1 SGHRS, CDR2 YFSETQ.

About this clone: In the same sample, other DNA sequences code for this CDR3. This chain links TRBV19 with TRBJ1-2, with a possible D match to TRBD1 (6 bases). From germline, CDR1 is LNHDA and CDR2 SQIVND (reference sequence). V lost 4 bases and J 4 bases, leaving 13 bases between the germline ends. The CDR3 extends over 14 amino acids. For the CDR3, the DNA is TGTGCCAGTAGTAGAACAGGGTACGGCTATGGCTACACCTTC. This sequence encodes CASSRTGYGYGYTF.

V usage is TRBV5-1 and J usage is TRBJ2-1; no reliable D call. Trimming shortened V by 3 bases and J by 0 bases, and 10 bases separated the two germline ends. The germline CDR1 and CDR2 sequences are SGHRS and YFSETQ. The CDR3 covers 15 residues. CDR3 sequence reads: CASSSTVSSYNEQFF. DNA for the CDR3: TGCGCCAGCAGCTCGACGGTCAGCTCCTACAATGAGCAGTTCTTC.

The chain recombines TRBV5-5 with TRBJ1-4, with no clear D. Germline CDR1 reads SGHKS; CDR2 reads YYEKEE (reference sequence). Trimming took off 4 bases at V and 4 bases at J, with 8 bases between the two ends. This CDR3 comprises 13 residues. CDR3 amino acids: CASSGDDNEKLFF. CDR3 coding DNA: TGTGCCAGCAGCGGGGATGATAATGAAAAACTGTTTTTT.

The J gene is TRBJ2-1, the V gene TRBV10-3; TRBD2 matches at 10 bases. This CDR3 has 15 residues. Germline lookup yields CDR1 ENHRY and CDR2 SYGVKD. Trimming took 4 bases from V and 3 from J; bases not matched to a gene: 3. This CDR3 is CAISGSGRVYNEQFF. DNA for the CDR3: TGTGCCATCAGTGGGAGCGGGAGGGTCTACAATGAGCAGTTCTTC.

The chain couples TRBV7-2 to TRBJ2-3; perhaps TRBD2 as D (6 bases). CDR3 length equals 16 residues. Germline CDR1 is SGHTA and CDR2 is FQGNSA. Trimming pared 4 bases from V and 7 bases from J, leaving 21 bases between. This CDR3 is CASSSRALAEHHTQYF. DNA for the CDR3: TGTGCCAGCAGCTCCAGGGCCTTAGCGGAGCATCATACGCAGTATTTT.

The chain is built from TRBV7-2 and TRBJ2-5, with a weak D call TRBD1 (6 bases). The CDR3 loop spans 16 amino acids. The germline V and J ends were trimmed by 1 base and 2 bases, with 14 bases remaining between them. Germline assignment: CDR1 SGHTA and CDR2 FQGNSA. The CDR3 DNA reads as TGTGCCAGCAGCTTAGTGGGACACCTATTTCAAGAGACCCAGTACTTC. The encoded protein is CASSLVGHLFQETQYF.

This rearrangement joins TRBV7-9 to TRBJ2-3; D is unclear. The germline CDR1 and CDR2 sequences are SEHNR and FQNEAQ (reference sequence). The V end lost 1 base, the J end lost 0 bases, and 8 bases lay between the germline ends. The CDR3 sequence is 15 residues long. The CDR3 sequence is CASSLVQTSTDTQYF. Here the CDR3 DNA reads TGTGCCAGCAGCTTAGTGCAGACTAGCACAGATACGCAGTATTTT.

V usage is TRBV19 and J usage is TRBJ2-1, with a weak D call TRBD2 (6 bases). Trimming stripped 3 bases from V and 5 bases from J, with 14 bases between. The CDR3 has 15 residues. Germline V lookup: CDR1 LNHDA, CDR2 SQIVND (reference sequence). CDR3 in DNA: TGTGCCAGTAGTATCCGGGACTTGCAGAACAATGAGCAGTTCTTC. Protein sequence: CASSIRDLQNNEQFF.

This chain uses TRBV2 with TRBJ2-7; TRBD2 matches at 11 bases. CDR3 length: 16 amino acids. Germline trimming cut 4 bases from V and 6 bases from J; bases unmatched to any gene: 11. The germline gives CDR1 SNHLY, CDR2 FYNNEI. The CDR3 sequence is CASSGDTSGRISEQYF. The CDR3 DNA sequence: TGTGCCAGCAGTGGCGATACTAGCGGGAGAATCTCCGAGCAGTACTTC.

The CDR3 loop reads CASSEQGETYEQYF. CDR3 coding DNA: TGTGCCAGCAGTGAGCAGGGGGAAACCTACGAGCAGTACTTC. The chain recombines TRBV2 with TRBJ2-7, with TRBD1 identical over 7 bases. The germline V gene has CDR1 SNHLY and CDR2 FYNNEI. The CDR3 runs 14 residues. The ends lost 3 bases at V and 2 bases at J; junction bases unmatched: 4.

The chain employs TRBV7-9 and TRBJ1-6; D is possibly TRBD1 (6 bases). CDR3 length: 15 residues. Trimming removed 2 bases from V and 6 bases from J, with 11 bases in between. Germline values: CDR1 SEHNR, CDR2 FQNEAQ (reference sequence). The CDR3 DNA is TGTGCCAGCAGCTTACGGGACACGGGTAATTCACCCCTCCACTTT. Its translation is CASSLRDTGNSPLHF.